This section outlines one T cell receptor (beta chain) sequence together with its context. The sample belongs to a study of T cell responses to AZD1222 COVID-19 vaccine. Trimming cost V 3 bases and J 5 bases, with 13 bases left between them. The CDR3 covers 14 residues. Germline CDR1 MGHDK, CDR2 SYGVNS. Profiling relied on immunoSEQ multiplex PCR, and the TCRdb table lists in-frame clones only, not all of them. The table lists around 140,000 clones. The rearrangement uses TRBV25-1 and TRBJ1-2; D is ambiguous. This sequence was found in an adult in good health. Sequenced input: peripheral blood. Written as DNA, the CDR3 is TGTGCCAGCAGTGACGGGGTCCTTATTTATGGCTACACCTTC. Encoded protein: CASSDGVLIYGYTF.